The sample holds many counts of the clone carrying this T cell receptor (beta chain). Antigen specificity is unknown. Unique molecular identifiers were used to barcode this TCRbeta library. Via MiXCR, TCRdb re-called the PCR reads, giving one row per CDR3 protein. The repertoire holds about 260,000 distinct CDR3 sequences, with around 7.5% as singletons. The data were obtained in a study of T-cell reconstitution after alpha-beta-depleted transplantation in children. Study-level results: Alpha-beta T cells present about two months after transplant were reported to originate from several hundred expanded graft clones. A year post-transplant, T-cell counts and diversity derived mostly from newly produced T cells. From surviving recipient T cells and thymic progenitors came the high day-60 TCRbeta diversity observed in some patients.

Sequenced material: PBMCs, mostly from graft donor cells, taken 180 days after TCRalphabeta/CD19-depleted stem cell transplant. This TCR came from a male patient between 5 and 17 years old who had a stem cell transplant for acute lymphoblastic leukemia, so the T cells may come from the graft donor.

The CDR3 reads CASSQASGRAFGELFF. CDR3 DNA: TGTGCCAGCAGCCAAGCTAGCGGGAGGGCCTTCGGGGAGCTGTTTTTT. The chain couples TRBV4-2 to TRBJ2-2, with 12 bases fitting TRBD2. Germline loops: CDR1 LGHNA, CDR2 YNFKEQ. This CDR3 has 16 residues. V trimming: 1 base; J trimming: 7 bases; junction bases outside the gene matches: 4.